The 12 T cell receptor beta chains in this list originate from one sample, sequenced in a study of blood T cell repertoires in COVID-19. Only in-frame clones appear in the TCRdb table, and some are missing; sequencing was by immunoSEQ multiplex PCR. In the table there are tens of thousands of clones, around nine tenths of which are singletons. The sequencing sample was made of peripheral blood. The receptors were sampled from an older woman with COVID-19, enrolled during active disease.

The chain has TRBV5-1 and TRBJ2-5; D may be TRBD1 (5 bases). This CDR3 comprises 18 residues. CDR1 is SGHRS, CDR2 YFSETQ, per germline. Trimming took off 2 bases at V and 0 bases at J, with 20 bases between the two ends. The CDR3 sequence is CASSFQGTSPLYQETQYF. DNA of the CDR3: TGCGCCAGCAGCTTTCAGGGCACATCCCCCCTGTACCAAGAGACCCAGTACTTC.

V and J are TRBV30 and TRBJ2-2; 10 bases align to TRBD1. Germline values: CDR1 GTSNPN, CDR2 SVGIG (reference sequence). V was clipped by 8 bases and J by 5 bases; unmatched bases: 5. The CDR3 spans 13 residues. The CDR3 sequence is CAGTGVGTGELFF. Here the CDR3 DNA reads TGTGCCGGGACAGGGGTGGGGACCGGGGAGCTGTTTTTT.

The V gene is TRBV6-2 or TRBV6-3, the J gene TRBJ2-7; TRBD1 agrees at 8 bases. The CDR3 totals 15 residues. The germline V gene has CDR1 MNHEY and CDR2 SVGEGT. V lost 6 bases to trimming and J lost 1 base; unmatched junction nucleotides: 8. DNA for the CDR3: TGTGCCAGCAGCCAAGCAGGGGGCGCTTCCTACGAGCAGTACTTC. Protein: CASSQAGGASYEQYF.

J is TRBJ2-7 and V is TRBV7-2; 9 nucleotides line up with TRBD1. The CDR3 consists of 14 residues. Germline CDR1 and CDR2: SGHTA and FQGNSA. V was pared by 6 bases and J by 0 bases, with 3 bases of the junction left unmatched. CDR3 amino acids: CASSRDRDSYEQYF. CDR3 DNA: TGTGCCAGCAGTCGGGACAGGGACTCCTACGAGCAGTACTTC.

CDR3 sequence (DNA): TGTGCCAGCAGACAGGGGGCGAGTGAAGCTTTCTTT. Its protein is CASRQGASEAFF. The J gene is TRBJ1-1, the V gene TRBV11-2, with 9 bases fitting TRBD1. The J segment lost 7 bases and the V segment lost 6 bases, leaving 3 bases of the junction unmatched. Per germline, CDR1 SGHAT and CDR2 FQNNGV. The CDR3 has 12 amino acids. Based on the CDR3 plus reference TRBV11-2 and TRBJ1-1, the full variable domain is EAGVAQSPRYKIIEKRQSVAFWCNPISGHATLYWYQQILGQGPKLLIQFQNNGVVDDSQLPKDRFSAERLKGVDSTLKIQPAKLEDSAVYLCASRQGASEAFFGQGTRLTVV.

The chain joins TRBV7-2 to TRBJ2-7, with 12 bases lining up with TRBD2. Germline V gene sequence: CDR1 SGHTA, CDR2 FQGNSA. J lost 0 bases, V lost 5 bases, and 5 bases had no gene match. CDR3 length equals 16 residues. CDR3 nucleotide sequence: TGTGCCAGCAGCCCATGGACTAGCGGGGCCTCCTACGAGCAGTACTTC. This gives the protein CASSPWTSGASYEQYF.

The genes are TRBV18 and TRBJ1-3, with D possibly matching TRBD1 (6 bases). V was cut by 3 bases and J by 0 bases, with 12 bases left in between. The germline V gene encodes CDR1 KGHSH and CDR2 LQKENI. This CDR3 region has 16 residues. CDR3 bases: TGTGCCAGCTCACCGGGGACACCGAGCTCTGGAAACACCATATATTTT. It yields the protein CASSPGTPSSGNTIYF. Full variable domain (missing parts from reference TRBV18 and TRBJ1-3): NAGVMQNPRHLVRRRGQEARLRCSPMKGHSHVYWYRQLPEEGLKFMVYLQKENIIDESGMPKERFSAEFPKEGPSILRIQQVVRGDSAAYFCASSPGTPSSGNTIYFGEGSWLTVV.

The chain uses TRBV9 and TRBJ1-2; a weak D match, TRBD1 (6 bases). Germline V gene data show CDR1 as SGDLS and CDR2 as YYNGEE. CDR3 length: 14 residues. Between the trimmed V and J ends, which lost 3 bases and 7 bases, there was a span of 16 bases. Written as DNA, the CDR3 is TGTGCCAGCAGCGGGCCCCCAGGGGTTGCTGGCTACACCTTC. Translated, it gives CASSGPPGVAGYTF.

The gene calls are TRBV14 and TRBJ1-6; no clear D. Germline lookup yields CDR1 SGHDN and CDR2 FVKESK. V lost 0 bases to trimming and J lost 1 base, with 13 bases between them. CDR3 size: 18 residues. The DNA for the CDR3 is TGTGCCAGCAGCCAAGAATCGGGGTCTTCTTCCTATAATTCACCCCTCCACTTT. Protein: CASSQESGSSSYNSPLHF.

The chain uses TRBV28 and TRBJ1-2; D uncertain. Trimming cost V 3 bases and J 5 bases, with 7 bases left between them. CDR3 length: 12 amino acids. Germline lookup yields CDR1 MDHEN and CDR2 SYDVKM. CDR3 loop: CASSLVQYGYTF. In DNA, the CDR3 is TGTGCCAGCAGTTTGGTTCAGTATGGCTACACCTTC.

V gene TRBV5-1 combines with J gene TRBJ1-6; 10 positions agree with TRBD1. The CDR3 spans 19 residues. V shed 2 bases and J 1 base; nucleotides not matched to a gene: 9. Per the germline V gene, CDR1 is SGHRS and CDR2 is YFSETQ. CDR3 protein: CASSFKRDRGKSYNSPLHF. The DNA for the CDR3 is TGCGCCAGCAGCTTCAAACGGGACAGGGGTAAATCCTATAATTCACCCCTCCACTTT.

The chain combines TRBV28 with TRBJ1-4; TRBD1 matches at 7 bases. Germline V gene lookup returns CDR1 MDHEN and CDR2 SYDVKM. V shed 4 bases and J 5 bases; nucleotides not matched to a gene: 7. The CDR3 is 15 residues long. The CDR3 DNA is TGTGCCAGCAGTTCCGGACAGGATGTCAATGAAAAACTGTTTTTT. It specifies CASSSGQDVNEKLFF.